The 7 T cell receptor beta chains reported below all come from one sample, sequenced in a study of T cell responses to AZD1222 COVID-19 vaccine. Generated by immunoSEQ multiplex PCR, the TCRdb table keeps only in-frame clones and is missing some. The repertoire holds about 82,000 clones, with about nine tenths as singletons. The material sequenced was peripheral blood, taken on day 0 of AZD1222 vaccination. The receptors originated from an adult in good health.

This clone was seen only once. This rearrangement joins TRBV6-5 to TRBJ1-2, with 7 bases fitting TRBD1. The germline CDR1 and CDR2 sequences are MNHEY and SVGAGI. V was pared by 1 base and J by 7 bases, with 9 bases of the junction left unmatched. This CDR3 is built from 15 residues. The CDR3 protein is CASSYWTGIGSGYTF. CDR3 sequence (DNA): TGTGCCAGCAGTTACTGGACAGGAATAGGAAGTGGCTACACCTTC.

The rearrangement joins TRBV19 to TRBJ2-5; D may be TRBD2 (5 bases). The CDR3 totals 12 residues. Germline V gene data show CDR1 as LNHDA and CDR2 as SQIVND (reference sequence). Trimming removed 2 bases from V and 9 bases from J, with 10 bases in between. The CDR3 sequence is CASSIIGGAQYF. The CDR3 coding sequence is TGTGCCAGTAGTATAATCGGAGGAGCCCAGTACTTC.

The gene calls are TRBV2 and TRBJ2-3, with D unclear. Between the trimmed V and J ends, which lost 8 bases and 1 base, there was a span of 13 bases. CDR1 and CDR2 (germline): SNHLY, FYNNEI. This CDR3 has 14 amino acids. CDR3 coding DNA: TGTGCCAGCGGCCGGGTGTACCGCACAGATACGCAGTATTTT. Translating gives CASGRVYRTDTQYF.

The rearrangement uses TRBV11-2 and TRBJ2-7, with 10 bases identical to TRBD2. J lost 5 bases, V lost 1 base, and 8 bases had no gene match. The CDR3 sequence is 16 residues long. In germline, CDR1 is SGHAT, CDR2 FQNNGV. For the CDR3, the DNA is TGTGCCAGCAGCTTAGGGGCTAGGACTAGCGGAGACGAGCAGTACTTC. This codes for CASSLGARTSGDEQYF. The whole variable domain, filled in from reference TRBV11-2 and TRBJ2-7, reads EAGVAQSPRYKIIEKRQSVAFWCNPISGHATLYWYQQILGQGPKLLIQFQNNGVVDDSQLPKDRFSAERLKGVDSTLKIQPAKLEDSAVYLCASSLGARTSGDEQYFGPGTRLTVT.

The rearrangement joins TRBV6-6 to TRBJ2-7; the D call may be TRBD1 or TRBD2 (5 bases each). CDR1 is MNHNY and CDR2 is SVGAGI in the germline V gene (reference sequence). CDR3 size: 13 residues. With 6 bases removed from V and 4 bases from J, the gap between germline ends came to 13 bases. CDR3 in DNA: TGTGCCAGCAGGCAGGGAGTTAGGTACGAGCAGTACTTC. As protein: CASRQGVRYEQYF.

V usage is TRBV9 and J usage is TRBJ1-5, with TRBD1 as a possible D gene (5 bases). The V gene's germline CDR1 is SGDLS and CDR2 YYNGEE. The V gene lost 1 base and the J gene lost 6 bases, with 11 bases spanning the gap. This CDR3 region has 14 residues. CDR3 nucleotide sequence: TGTGCCAGCAGCGTAACAGAAGGGGCTCAGCCCCAGCATTTT. It yields the protein CASSVTEGAQPQHF.

This chain joins TRBV2 and TRBJ1-5; a weak D match, TRBD1 (6 bases). CDR1 is SNHLY and CDR2 is FYNNEI in the germline V gene. This CDR3 has 16 amino acids. V lost 5 bases and J 6 bases, leaving 20 bases between the germline ends. This CDR3 is CASSNLDRFQGQPQHF. CDR3 nucleotide sequence: TGTGCCAGCAGTAATTTAGACAGGTTTCAAGGTCAGCCCCAGCATTTT. Complete variable domain (other parts from reference TRBV2 and TRBJ1-5): EPEVTQTPSHQVTQMGQEVILRCVPISNHLYFYWYRQILGQKVEFLVSFYNNEISEKSEIFDDQFSVERPDGSNFTLKIRSTKLEDSAMYFCASSNLDRFQGQPQHFGDGTRLSIL.